Listed below are T cell receptor beta chains from one sample, sequenced in a study of blood T cell repertoires in COVID-19. Some clones are missing from TCRdb's copy, which holds only in-frame ones; the method was immunoSEQ multiplex PCR. The table includes tens of thousands of clones, around 90% detected once. Input material: peripheral blood. The receptors derive from a human donor with active COVID-19. The donor label of this sample is uncertain. The CDR3 runs from the conserved cysteine through the conserved F or W. Each record gives: CDR3 protein, CDR3 DNA, V gene, D gene, clone size, J gene. A D gene is named only where the DNA matches it firmly. Size is stated for part of the rows, as once, few or many counts, or as a class when the clone is expanded.

CASSPAGSQETQYF TGTGCCAGCTCACCCGCCGGGAGTCAAGAGACCCAGTACTTC TRBV18 NA NA TRBJ2-5
CASSLETGGFVRNEQFF TGTGCCAGCAGCTTAGAAACGGGAGGGTTTGTTCGCAATGAGCAGTTCTTC TRBV7-2 TRBD2 NA TRBJ2-1
CASSSRLATQYF TGTGCCAGCAGCTCCAGACTAGCAACGCAGTATTTT TRBV4-2 TRBD2 NA TRBJ2-3
CASRTGARTEAFF TGTGCCAGCCGCACAGGGGCCCGAACTGAAGCTTTCTTT TRBV7-2 TRBD1 NA TRBJ1-1
CASSFPSQFYGYTF TGTGCCAGCAGCTTCCCATCCCAATTCTATGGCTACACCTTC TRBV5-6 NA NA TRBJ1-2
CASSLSGGSTEAFF TGTGCCAGCAGTTTAAGCGGGGGATCGACTGAAGCTTTCTTT TRBV28 NA NA TRBJ1-1
CASSVAGSRTDTQYF TGTGCCAGCAGCGTAGCGGGGTCCCGCACAGATACGCAGTATTTT TRBV9 NA NA TRBJ2-3
CASSPATGNTEAFF TGTGCCAGCAGCCCAGCCACAGGGAACACTGAAGCTTTCTTT TRBV3-1/TRBV3-2 NA NA TRBJ1-1
CASSLDGYTDTQYF TGCGCCAGCAGCTTGGACGGGTACACAGATACGCAGTATTTT TRBV5-1 NA NA TRBJ2-3
CAWRDRQNTEAFF TGTGCCTGGAGGGACAGGCAAAACACTGAAGCTTTCTTT TRBV30 TRBD1 once TRBJ1-1
CAIRAPDRVDLLGNTIYF TGTGCCATCAGAGCACCGGACAGGGTGGATTTGTTAGGAAACACCATATATTTT TRBV10-3 TRBD1 NA TRBJ1-3
CASSRTGFGAEQFF TGCGCCAGCAGCCGAACAGGGTTTGGCGCTGAGCAGTTCTTC TRBV4-3 NA few TRBJ2-1
CASRRSTGELFF TGTGCCAGCAGACGGAGCACCGGGGAGCTGTTTTTT TRBV28 NA NA TRBJ2-2
CASSLRGATEAFF TGTGCCAGCAGCCTCAGGGGGGCTACTGAAGCTTTCTTT TRBV3-1/TRBV3-2 TRBD1 NA TRBJ1-1
CASSSRTGRNEQFF TGCGCCAGCAGCTCCCGGACAGGGCGAAATGAGCAGTTCTTC TRBV5-1 TRBD1 once TRBJ2-1
CASSDSGGAYEQYF TGCGCCAGCAGTGACAGTGGGGGGGCCTACGAGCAGTACTTC TRBV10-2 TRBD2 few TRBJ2-7
CASSLPGGPKTQYF TGTGCCAGCAGTCTCCCGGGGGGGCCGAAGACCCAGTACTTC TRBV4-2 TRBD2 NA TRBJ2-5
CASSYRTGWNSPLHF TGTGCCAGCAGCTACCGGACAGGTTGGAATTCACCCCTCCACTTT TRBV7-2 TRBD1 NA TRBJ1-6
CAITGLAGGEDEQFF TGTGCCATCACGGGACTAGCGGGAGGTGAGGATGAGCAGTTCTTC TRBV10-3 TRBD2 NA TRBJ2-1
CASSPGQTYGYTF TGCGCCAGCAGCCCAGGACAGACCTATGGCTACACCTTC TRBV5-1 NA NA TRBJ1-2
CASSYETTGEVGTQYF TGTGCCAGCAGTTATGAGACGACAGGGGAGGTTGGGACCCAGTACTTC TRBV6-2/TRBV6-3 TRBD1 NA TRBJ2-5
CASSEMRTEAFF TGCGCCAGCAGTGAAATGAGAACTGAAGCTTTCTTT TRBV10-2 NA once TRBJ1-1